This record looks at one TCR beta chain sequence and its context. The sample comes from a study of shared T cell receptors in the human thymus. TCRdb keeps only in-frame clones here, not all; method: immunoSEQ multiplex PCR. This table has 450,000 to 650,000 clones, approximately 80% appearing once. This sample was also put to use in a study of human thymus T cells. From that report: Related research has reported that thymic repertoires overlap highly among unrelated individuals.

The TCR sequence derives from a boy under two years old with a congenital heart defect. Material: thymocytes.

The CDR3 DNA reads TGTGCCAGCAGTTTAGGCAGGGGAGACGGGGAAAAACTGTTTTTT. This encodes CASSLGRGDGEKLFF. This chain connects TRBV27 to TRBJ1-4; D perhaps matches TRBD1 (6 bases). Germline CDR1 is MNHEY and CDR2 is SMNVEV (reference sequence). Trimming pared 2 bases from V and 8 bases from J, leaving 15 bases between. The CDR3 sequence is 15 residues long.